This entry is about one TCR beta chain. There are 16 residues in the CDR3. V was clipped by 8 bases and J by 5 bases, with 24 bases between them. The germline CDR1 and CDR2 sequences are SEHNR and FQNEAQ (reference sequence). Produced via immunoSEQ multiplex PCR; TCRdb's table is partial and in-frame only. This table has approximately 50,000 clones, about 89% appearing once. This sample is drawn from a study of blood T cell repertoires in COVID-19. Study-wide context: The study drew acute and convalescent COVID-19 samples from the United States, Italy and Spain.

The sequenced sample consisted of peripheral blood. The V call is TRBV7-9, the J call TRBJ1-2, with a weak D call TRBD1 (5 bases). This TCR derives from a human donor in a cohort sampled during active COVID-19. Here the CDR3 reads CASSEAGTRSLYGYTF. The CDR3 DNA sequence: TGTGCCAGCTCTGAGGCGGGGACCCGCTCTCTATATGGCTACACCTTC.